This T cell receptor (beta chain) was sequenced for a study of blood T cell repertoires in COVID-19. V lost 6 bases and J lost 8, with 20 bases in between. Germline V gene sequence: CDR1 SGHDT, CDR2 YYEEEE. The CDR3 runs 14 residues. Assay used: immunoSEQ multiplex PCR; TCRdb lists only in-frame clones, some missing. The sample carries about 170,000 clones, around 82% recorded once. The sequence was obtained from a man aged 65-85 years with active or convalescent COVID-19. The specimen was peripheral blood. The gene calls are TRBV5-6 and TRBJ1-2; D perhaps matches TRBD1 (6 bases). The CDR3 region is CASMKYGGLGGYTF. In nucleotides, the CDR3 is TGTGCCAGCATGAAATACGGGGGGCTGGGAGGCTACACCTTC.